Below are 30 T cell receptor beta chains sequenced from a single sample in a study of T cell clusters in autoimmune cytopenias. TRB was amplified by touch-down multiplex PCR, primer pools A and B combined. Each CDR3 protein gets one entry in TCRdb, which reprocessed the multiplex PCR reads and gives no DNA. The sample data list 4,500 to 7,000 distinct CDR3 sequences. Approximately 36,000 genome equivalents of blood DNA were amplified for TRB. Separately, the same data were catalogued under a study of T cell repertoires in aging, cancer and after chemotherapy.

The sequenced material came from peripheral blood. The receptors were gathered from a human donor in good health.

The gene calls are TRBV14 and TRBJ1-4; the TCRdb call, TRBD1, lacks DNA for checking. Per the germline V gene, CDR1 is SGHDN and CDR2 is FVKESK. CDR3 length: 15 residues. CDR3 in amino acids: CASSPSDRVYEKLFF. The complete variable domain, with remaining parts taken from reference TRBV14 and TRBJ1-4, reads EAGVTQFPSHSVIEKGQTVTLRCDPISGHDNLYWYRRVMGKEIKFLLHFVKESKQDESGMPNNRFLAERTGGTYSTLKVQPAELEDSGVYFCASSPSDRVYEKLFFGSGTQLSVL.

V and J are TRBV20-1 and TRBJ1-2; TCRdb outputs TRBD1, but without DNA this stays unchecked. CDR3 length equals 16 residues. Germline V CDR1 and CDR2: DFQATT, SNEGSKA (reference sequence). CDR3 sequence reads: CSASPGGGSTKYGYTF.

CDR3 sequence reads: CSARDPSPHTDTQYF. V gene TRBV20-1 combines with J gene TRBJ2-3; TCRdb's D call of TRBD1 is untestable without DNA. The CDR3 is 15 residues long. Germline V lookup: CDR1 DFQATT, CDR2 SNEGSKA (reference sequence).

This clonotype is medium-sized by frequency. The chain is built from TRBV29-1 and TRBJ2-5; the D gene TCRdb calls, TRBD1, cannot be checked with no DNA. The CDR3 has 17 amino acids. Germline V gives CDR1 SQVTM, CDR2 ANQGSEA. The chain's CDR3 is CSVGGGGRLVSFETQYF.

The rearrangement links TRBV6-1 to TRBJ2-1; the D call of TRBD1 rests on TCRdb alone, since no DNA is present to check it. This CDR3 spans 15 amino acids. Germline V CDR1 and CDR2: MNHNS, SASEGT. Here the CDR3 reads CASSKGGGSYNEQFF.

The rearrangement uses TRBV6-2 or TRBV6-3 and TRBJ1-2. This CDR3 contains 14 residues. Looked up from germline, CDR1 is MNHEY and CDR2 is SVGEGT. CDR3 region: CASSGPSLIYGYTF.

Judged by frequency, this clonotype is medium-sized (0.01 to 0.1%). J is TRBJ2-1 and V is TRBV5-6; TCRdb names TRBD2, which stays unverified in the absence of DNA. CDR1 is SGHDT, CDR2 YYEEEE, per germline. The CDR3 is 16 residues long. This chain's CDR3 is CASSLALAGVYGEQFF.

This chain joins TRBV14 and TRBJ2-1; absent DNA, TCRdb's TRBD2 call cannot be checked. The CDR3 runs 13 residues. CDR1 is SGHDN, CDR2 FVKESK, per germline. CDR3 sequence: CASSQDRAGEQFF.

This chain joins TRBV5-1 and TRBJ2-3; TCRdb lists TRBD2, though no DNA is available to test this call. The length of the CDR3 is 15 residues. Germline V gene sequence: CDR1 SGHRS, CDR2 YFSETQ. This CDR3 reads CASSLLAGGKDTQYF.

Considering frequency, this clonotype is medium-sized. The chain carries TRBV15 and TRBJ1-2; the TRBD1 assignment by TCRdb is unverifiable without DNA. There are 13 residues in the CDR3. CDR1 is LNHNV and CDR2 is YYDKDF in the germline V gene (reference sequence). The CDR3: CATSREEGDGYTF. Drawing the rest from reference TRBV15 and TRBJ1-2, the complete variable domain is DAMVIQNPRYQVTQFGKPVTLSCSQTLNHNVMYWYQQKSSQAPKLLFHYYDKDFNNEADTPDNFQSRRPNTSFCFLDIRSPGLGDTAMYLCATSREEGDGYTFGSGTRLTVV.

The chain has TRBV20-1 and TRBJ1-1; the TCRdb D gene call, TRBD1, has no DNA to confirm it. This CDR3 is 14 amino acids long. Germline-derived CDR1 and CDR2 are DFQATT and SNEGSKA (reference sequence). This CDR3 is CSARVPGLNTEAFF.

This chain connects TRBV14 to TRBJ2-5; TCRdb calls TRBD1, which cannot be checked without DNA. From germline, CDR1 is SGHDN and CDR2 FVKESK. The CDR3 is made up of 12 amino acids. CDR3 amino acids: CASSHGQGSGYF.

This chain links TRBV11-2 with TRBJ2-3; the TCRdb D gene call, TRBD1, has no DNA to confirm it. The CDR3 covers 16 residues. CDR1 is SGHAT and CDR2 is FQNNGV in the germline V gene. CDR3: CASSLGGGSSGDTQYF.

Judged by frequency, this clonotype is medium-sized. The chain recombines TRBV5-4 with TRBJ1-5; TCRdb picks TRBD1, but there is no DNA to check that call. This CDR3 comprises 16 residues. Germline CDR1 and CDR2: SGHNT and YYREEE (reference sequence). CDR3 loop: CASSLGGGASNQPQHF.

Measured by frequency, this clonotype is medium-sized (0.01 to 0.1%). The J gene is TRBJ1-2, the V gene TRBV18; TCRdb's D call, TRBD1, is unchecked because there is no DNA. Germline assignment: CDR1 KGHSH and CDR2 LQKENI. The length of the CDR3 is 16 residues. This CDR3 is CASSHGRHTGYYGYTF.

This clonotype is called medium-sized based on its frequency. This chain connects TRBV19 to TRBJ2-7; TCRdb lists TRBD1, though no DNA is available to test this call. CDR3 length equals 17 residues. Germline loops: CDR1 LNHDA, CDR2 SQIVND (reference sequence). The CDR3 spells CASSATFGTDSTYEQYF.

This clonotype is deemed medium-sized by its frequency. The CDR3: CASRDRVGTEAFF. This sequence joins TRBV19 and TRBJ1-1; TCRdb's D gene call, TRBD1, goes unchecked for lack of DNA. The CDR3 is 13 residues long. CDR1 and CDR2 (germline): LNHDA, SQIVND (reference sequence). The full variable domain, in which reference TRBV19 and TRBJ1-1 provide the parts outside the CDR3, is DGGITQSPKYLFRKEGQNVTLSCEQNLNHDAMYWYRQDPGQGLRLIYYSQIVNDFQKGDIAEGYSVSREKKESFPLTVTSAQKNPTAFYLCASRDRVGTEAFFGQGTRLTVV.

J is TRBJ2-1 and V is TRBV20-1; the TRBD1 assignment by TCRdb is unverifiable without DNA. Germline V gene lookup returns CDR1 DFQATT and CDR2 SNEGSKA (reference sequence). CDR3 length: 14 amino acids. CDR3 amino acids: CSAGTRERYNEQFF.

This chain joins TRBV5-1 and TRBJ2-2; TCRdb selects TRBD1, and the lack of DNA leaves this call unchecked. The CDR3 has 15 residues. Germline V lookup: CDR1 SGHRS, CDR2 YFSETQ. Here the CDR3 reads CASSLPGGGTGELFF.

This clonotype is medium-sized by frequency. CDR3 region: CASSATSGGQETQYF. The J gene is TRBJ2-5, the V gene TRBV19; the D gene TCRdb calls, TRBD2, cannot be checked with no DNA. The CDR3 has 15 amino acids. Per the germline V gene, CDR1 is LNHDA and CDR2 is SQIVND (reference sequence).

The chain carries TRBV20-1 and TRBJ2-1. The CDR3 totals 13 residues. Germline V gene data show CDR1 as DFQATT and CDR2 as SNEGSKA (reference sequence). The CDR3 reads CSARDTRSNEQFF.

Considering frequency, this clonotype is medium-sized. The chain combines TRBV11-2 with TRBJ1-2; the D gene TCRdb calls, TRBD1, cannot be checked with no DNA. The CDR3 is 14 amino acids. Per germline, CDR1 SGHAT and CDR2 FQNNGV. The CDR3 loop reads CASSMSPEVYGYTF.

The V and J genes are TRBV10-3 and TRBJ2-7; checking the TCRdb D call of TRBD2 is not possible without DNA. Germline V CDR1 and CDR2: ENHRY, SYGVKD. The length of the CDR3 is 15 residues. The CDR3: CAITVGLLSPYEQYF.

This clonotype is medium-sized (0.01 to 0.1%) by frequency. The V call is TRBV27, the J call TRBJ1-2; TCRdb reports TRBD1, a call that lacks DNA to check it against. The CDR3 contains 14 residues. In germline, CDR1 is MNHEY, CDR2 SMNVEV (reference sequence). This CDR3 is CASSWGAEAYGYTF.

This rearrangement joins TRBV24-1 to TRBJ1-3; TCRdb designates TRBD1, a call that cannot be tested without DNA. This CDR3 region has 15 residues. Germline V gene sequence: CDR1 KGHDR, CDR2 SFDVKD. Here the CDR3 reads CATSDSSGLGNTIYF.

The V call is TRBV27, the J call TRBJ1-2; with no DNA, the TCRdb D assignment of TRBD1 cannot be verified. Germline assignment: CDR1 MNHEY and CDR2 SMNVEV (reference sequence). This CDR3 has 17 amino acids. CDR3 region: CASSFTGGAYPNYGYTF.

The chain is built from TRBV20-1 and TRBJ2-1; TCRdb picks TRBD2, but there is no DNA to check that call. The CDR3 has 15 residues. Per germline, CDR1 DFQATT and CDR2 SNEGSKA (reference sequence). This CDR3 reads CSGARPAGAYNEQFF.

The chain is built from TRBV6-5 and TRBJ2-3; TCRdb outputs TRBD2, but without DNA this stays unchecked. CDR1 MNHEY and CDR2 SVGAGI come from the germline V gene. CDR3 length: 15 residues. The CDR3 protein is CASSEQSGSRDTQYF.

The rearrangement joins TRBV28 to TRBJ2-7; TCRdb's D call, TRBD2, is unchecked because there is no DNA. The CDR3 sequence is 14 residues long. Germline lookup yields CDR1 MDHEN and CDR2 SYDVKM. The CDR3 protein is CASTSGGGPYEQYF.

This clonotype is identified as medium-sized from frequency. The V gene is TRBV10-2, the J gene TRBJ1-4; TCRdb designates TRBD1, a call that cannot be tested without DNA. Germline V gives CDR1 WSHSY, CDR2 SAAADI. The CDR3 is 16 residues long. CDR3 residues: CASSDRRGQEGEKLFF.